One T cell receptor beta chain is described in this entry. The sample holds many counts of this clonotype. No antigen is known for it. Per-nucleotide qualities are absent, and no much larger clonotype sits a single base away. Receptor libraries were prepared by 5' RACE. TCRdb lists the instrument as Illumina HiSeq 2500. A second PCR of roughly 6 to 11 cycles was run with a J-beta primer mix and a sample-barcoded 5' primer. Each TCR beta cDNA molecule received a unique molecular identifier from a template-switch 5' adaptor carrying 12 random nucleotides. Each sample yielded at least 2.5 million CDR3-containing paired-end reads. All of the RNA was converted into first-strand cDNA using the Mint cDNA synthesis kit, with a TRBC-specific oligonucleotide serving as the primer. After uracil-DNA glycosylase treatment, a first 18-cycle PCR used universal primers M1SS and BC2_uni_R on all cDNA. On the authors' methods: Each sample was normalized by randomly selecting 1 million high-quality reads, each carrying a distinct molecular identifier. Reads with shared molecular identifiers were discarded instead of being binned into consensus sequences. MiTCR, run with a Q25 quality threshold and the strictest error-elimination algorithm, handled CDR3 identification, clonotype clustering and error correction. A nonparametric unseen species model with Euler transformation was used to estimate a lower bound on total TCR beta diversity. TCRdb handled the public reads itself, with Q25 trimming in fastp and clone calling in MiXCR, and kept productive beta chains. Rows are unified per CDR3 protein, each entry keeping the most common DNA and genes. These V and J calls derive from TCRdb rather than the authors' analysis. The sample records 700,000 to 850,000 distinct CDR3 sequences, about 37% of which are singletons. The ten largest clonotypes hold over 10% of the sample.

The data originate from a study of blood T cells in healthy people across ages (dated by TCRdb to the mid-2010s). Background on the whole study: In model experiments, template switching captured roughly one uniquely barcoded TCR beta cDNA molecule for every two T cells. Age-related changes in TCR beta repertoire diversity were measured in the study by deep sequencing normalized with unique cDNA molecular identifiers. The donors were split into four age groups: young (average approximately 16 years), middle-aged (39), aged (more than 55) and long-lived (about 74). Donors of different ages were randomly distributed across sequencing lanes to avoid experimental bias. Two additional independent replicas of 1 million unique cDNA reads from the same blood draw were analyzed for two donors (one aged 18 to 30 and one aged 80 or older).

What the work shows at the level of the full study, not this receptor alone: Compared with the aged group, the long-lived group had more naive CD4+ T cells, fewer expanded clones and increased TCR diversity, a pattern suggesting age selection. Total diversity estimates from one million sequenced T cells were considered lower bounds and underestimates. Since profiling was done on bulk unsorted PBMCs, naive and antigen-experienced compartments could not be conclusively compared. Observed TCR beta diversity per million T cells fell roughly linearly with age, and a significant reduction was already apparent by age around 40. Because donor CMV infection status was unknown, age-related changes in expanded clonotypes were potentially confounded. There was a strong correlation between observed TCR beta diversity and the percentage of naive T cells measured by flow cytometry.

From the cysteine through the phenylalanine, the CDR3 covers 16 amino acids. Only the CDR3 region is kept as DNA, spanning 48 bases read in frame from base 1. Taken from the germline V gene, the CDR1 and CDR2 loops are LGHNA and YNFKEQ. The junction shows trimming of 4 bases on V and 5 bases on J, and the gene matches do not reach 8 bases of it. Donors were around 37 systemically healthy Caucasian individuals from Russia aged roughly 6 to 100 years. Each donor gave 8 to 10 milliliters of peripheral blood, collected into EDTA-treated Vacutainer tubes. Ficoll-Paque density-gradient centrifugation was used to isolate PBMCs, with at least 6.5 million per sample. Total RNA, at least 6 micrograms per sample, was extracted from PBMCs with Trizol reagent. For every donor, an aliquot of PBMCs went through flow cytometry to measure the percentages of naive CD45RAhigh/CD27high T cells.

The chain is made from TRBV4-2 and TRBJ2-3; TRBD2 agrees with 11 junctional bases. The sequencing input was blood. This TCR derives from a man between 18 and 29 years old in good health. The CDR3 in this case is CASSPSIAGGQDTQYF. The DNA sequence is TGTGCCAGCAGCCCCAGCATAGCGGGGGGGCAAGATACGCAGTATTTT.